This is a list of T cell receptor beta chains from one sample in a study of long-term antiretroviral therapy in people with HIV. Sequencing was performed with immunoSEQ multiplex PCR; in TCRdb, only in-frame clones are kept and a portion is missing. This sample yields 15,000 to 20,000 clones, of which over 60% are seen a single time; approximately 15% belongs to the top ten. Sample: unsorted PBMCs, taken 0.5 years before starting antiretroviral therapy. The receptors here all came from a woman between 45 and 60 years old with HIV. CDR3s include the opening cysteine and the closing phenylalanine or tryptophan. A D gene is named only where the DNA matches it firmly. For some rows the clone size is stated as once, few or many, or as a class when expanded; others skip it.

d_gene: TRBD2; j_gene: TRBJ2-3; v_gene: TRBV7-9; abundance: -; CDR3nt: TGTGCCAGCAGCCCCGGGCTAGCGGGGGGGGTGGATACGCAGTATTTT; CDR3aa: CASSPGLAGGVDTQYF
d_gene: -; j_gene: TRBJ2-5; v_gene: TRBV4-1; abundance: -; CDR3nt: TGCGCCAGCAGCTCGGGCGGGTGGGAGACCCAGTACTTC; CDR3aa: CASSSGGWETQYF
d_gene: TRBD2; j_gene: TRBJ2-1; v_gene: TRBV13; abundance: medium-sized; CDR3nt: TGTGCCAGCAGCCTAGGACTAGCGGACTATTACAATGAGCAGTTCTTC; CDR3aa: CASSLGLADYYNEQFF
d_gene: -; j_gene: TRBJ2-5; v_gene: TRBV11-3; abundance: -; CDR3nt: TGTGCCAGCAGCCGCAGGGGACAAGAGACCCAGTACTTC; CDR3aa: CASSRRGQETQYF
d_gene: -; j_gene: TRBJ1-3; v_gene: TRBV29-1; abundance: -; CDR3nt: TGCAGCGTTGTTAACGATGGAAACACCATATATTTT; CDR3aa: CSVVNDGNTIYF
d_gene: -; j_gene: TRBJ2-3; v_gene: TRBV10-3; abundance: -; CDR3nt: TGTGCCATCAGTGATCCCCGACAGGACACAGATACGCAGTATTTT; CDR3aa: CAISDPRQDTDTQYF
d_gene: -; j_gene: TRBJ1-1; v_gene: TRBV7-6; abundance: -; CDR3nt: TGTGCCAGCAGCCATTTGAACACTGAAGCTTTCTTT; CDR3aa: CASSHLNTEAFF
d_gene: TRBD1; j_gene: TRBJ1-1; v_gene: TRBV7-9; abundance: -; CDR3nt: TGTGCCAGCAGCCTAAAAGGGGGCCGAGCAGAAGCTTTCTTT; CDR3aa: CASSLKGGRAEAFF
d_gene: TRBD2; j_gene: TRBJ2-3; v_gene: TRBV19; abundance: once; CDR3nt: TGTGCCAGTAGCTGGCTCGGACTAGCGGGGGGAGCGAGCACAGATACGCAGTATTTT; CDR3aa: CASSWLGLAGGASTDTQYF
d_gene: -; j_gene: TRBJ2-5; v_gene: TRBV19; abundance: medium-sized; CDR3nt: TGTGCCAGTAGTGTTCAGGACGGAGAGACCCAGTACTTC; CDR3aa: CASSVQDGETQYF
d_gene: -; j_gene: TRBJ1-1; v_gene: TRBV6-5; abundance: large; CDR3nt: TGTGCCAGCAACAAACAGGGAAGCACTGAAGCTTTCTTT; CDR3aa: CASNKQGSTEAFF
d_gene: -; j_gene: TRBJ1-2; v_gene: TRBV7-9; abundance: -; CDR3nt: TGTGCCAGCAGCCTCCAGACCCGACTGGGAACTAATGGCTACACCTTC; CDR3aa: CASSLQTRLGTNGYTF
d_gene: -; j_gene: TRBJ2-1; v_gene: TRBV30; abundance: -; CDR3nt: TGTGCCTGGAGTCGAAACTACAATGAGCAGTTCTTC; CDR3aa: CAWSRNYNEQFF
d_gene: -; j_gene: TRBJ1-6; v_gene: TRBV4-2; abundance: -; CDR3nt: TGTGCCAGCAGCCAAGATTCCGGGAATAATTCACCCCTCCACTTT; CDR3aa: CASSQDSGNNSPLHF
d_gene: -; j_gene: TRBJ1-2; v_gene: TRBV6-1; abundance: -; CDR3nt: TGTGCCAGCAGTGAAGCGGCACCAGCCTATGGCTACACCTTC; CDR3aa: CASSEAAPAYGYTF
d_gene: TRBD2; j_gene: TRBJ2-1; v_gene: TRBV5-1; abundance: -; CDR3nt: TGCGCCAGCAGTCAGGACTGGCCGGGACTAGGGGGATCTGAGCAGTTCTTC; CDR3aa: CASSQDWPGLGGSEQFF
d_gene: TRBD1; j_gene: TRBJ1-4; v_gene: TRBV28; abundance: -; CDR3nt: TGTGCCAGCAGTTTTGGGACAGCCCTGGGGGAAAAACTGTTTTTT; CDR3aa: CASSFGTALGEKLFF
d_gene: TRBD1; j_gene: TRBJ1-5; v_gene: TRBV30; abundance: -; CDR3nt: TGTGCCTGGAGTGCACGGGGACAGGGAGGTCAGCCCCAGCATTTT; CDR3aa: CAWSARGQGGQPQHF
d_gene: TRBD1; j_gene: TRBJ2-5; v_gene: TRBV6-5; abundance: once; CDR3nt: TGTGCCAGCAGTTCACACTCCGGACAGGGACAAGAGACCCAGTACTTC; CDR3aa: CASSSHSGQGQETQYF
d_gene: TRBD2; j_gene: TRBJ2-5; v_gene: TRBV5-1; abundance: few; CDR3nt: TGCGCCAGCAGATTCGGACTAGCGGGGGTGGAGACCCAGTACTTC; CDR3aa: CASRFGLAGVETQYF
d_gene: -; j_gene: TRBJ1-1; v_gene: TRBV30; abundance: -; CDR3nt: TGTGCCTGGAGTGAGCCGCACACTGAAGCTTTCTTT; CDR3aa: CAWSEPHTEAFF
d_gene: -; j_gene: TRBJ2-2; v_gene: TRBV2; abundance: -; CDR3nt: TGTGCCAGCACCCCTTTGAGGCTAAACACCGGGGAGCTGTTTTTT; CDR3aa: CASTPLRLNTGELFF
d_gene: -; j_gene: TRBJ1-3; v_gene: TRBV2; abundance: few; CDR3nt: TGTGCCAGCAACCGTGGCAGCACTACTGGAAACACCATATATTTT; CDR3aa: CASNRGSTTGNTIYF
d_gene: -; j_gene: TRBJ2-6; v_gene: TRBV19; abundance: -; CDR3nt: TGTGCCAGTAGTATTTACCCGGGACACTCACTGACGGGCGAAGCTGCCAACGTCCTGACTTTC; CDR3aa: CASSIYPGHSLTGEAANVLTF
d_gene: -; j_gene: TRBJ1-2; v_gene: TRBV7-2; abundance: -; CDR3nt: TGTGCCAGCAGCTTAACTGGAACAAAGGATGGCTACACCTTC; CDR3aa: CASSLTGTKDGYTF
d_gene: TRBD1; j_gene: TRBJ1-2; v_gene: TRBV5-4; abundance: -; CDR3nt: TGTGCCAGCAGCTTGGGGGCAGGGGGCCGGGGCTACACCTTC; CDR3aa: CASSLGAGGRGYTF
d_gene: TRBD1; j_gene: TRBJ2-2; v_gene: TRBV5-1; abundance: -; CDR3nt: TGCGCCAGCAGCTCGCTGACAGGGTCCGACACCGGGGAGCTGTTTTTT; CDR3aa: CASSSLTGSDTGELFF
d_gene: TRBD1; j_gene: TRBJ2-2; v_gene: TRBV7-9; abundance: -; CDR3nt: TGTGCCAGCAGCTTGGGGACAGGGGTATCGGGGGAGCTGTTTTTT; CDR3aa: CASSLGTGVSGELFF
d_gene: -; j_gene: TRBJ1-1; v_gene: TRBV11-2; abundance: -; CDR3nt: TGTGCCAGCTTGGCGGGGTTTGGGATGAACACTGAAGCTTTCTTT; CDR3aa: CASLAGFGMNTEAFF
d_gene: TRBD1; j_gene: TRBJ1-6; v_gene: TRBV18; abundance: -; CDR3nt: TGTGCCAGCTCACCGCCTAATAGGGGGCGCAGTAATTCACCCCTCCACTTT; CDR3aa: CASSPPNRGRSNSPLHF
d_gene: -; j_gene: TRBJ2-7; v_gene: TRBV6-6; abundance: -; CDR3nt: TGTGCCAGCAGTTCGGGGGCCGAGCAGTACTTC; CDR3aa: CASSSGAEQYF
d_gene: -; j_gene: TRBJ1-2; v_gene: TRBV4-2; abundance: -; CDR3nt: TGTGCCAGCAGCCAAGTTGATCGGGGGGGCTATGGCTACACCTTC; CDR3aa: CASSQVDRGGYGYTF
d_gene: -; j_gene: TRBJ1-6; v_gene: TRBV19; abundance: few; CDR3nt: TGTGCCAGTACCGCAGGGGACCCCTTGCATTCACCCCTCCACTTT; CDR3aa: CASTAGDPLHSPLHF
d_gene: -; j_gene: TRBJ1-5; v_gene: TRBV4-1; abundance: -; CDR3nt: TGCGCCAGCAGCCAAGATTACGACAAGCATTTT; CDR3aa: CASSQDYDKHF
d_gene: TRBD1; j_gene: TRBJ1-1; v_gene: TRBV19; abundance: -; CDR3nt: TGTGCCAGTAGTGGAGTCCCCCTGGATCCAGGGGGCCTGAACACTGAAGCTTTCTTT; CDR3aa: CASSGVPLDPGGLNTEAFF
d_gene: TRBD2; j_gene: TRBJ2-1; v_gene: TRBV7-2; abundance: -; CDR3nt: TGTGCCAGCAACCGGGGGGGCGAGTATAATGAGCAGTTCTTC; CDR3aa: CASNRGGEYNEQFF
d_gene: TRBD2; j_gene: TRBJ2-3; v_gene: TRBV6-6; abundance: -; CDR3nt: TGTGCCGCTCGAGGACTAGCCAAAGGCACAGATACGCAGTATTTT; CDR3aa: CAARGLAKGTDTQYF
d_gene: TRBD1; j_gene: TRBJ1-3; v_gene: TRBV18; abundance: few; CDR3nt: TGTGCCAGCTCAACCGGGACAGGGTCAGGAAACACCATATATTTT; CDR3aa: CASSTGTGSGNTIYF
d_gene: -; j_gene: TRBJ2-5; v_gene: TRBV2; abundance: -; CDR3nt: TGTGCCAGCAGGACCCAGGGGGCTCGGGGGGCCCAGTACTTC; CDR3aa: CASRTQGARGAQYF
d_gene: -; j_gene: TRBJ1-3; v_gene: TRBV19; abundance: -; CDR3nt: TGTGCCAGTAGTAGGACAGCGTCGGACACCATATATTTT; CDR3aa: CASSRTASDTIYF
d_gene: TRBD1; j_gene: TRBJ1-2; v_gene: TRBV7-3; abundance: -; CDR3nt: TGTGCCAGCAGCTTAACTGGGACAGGGACAGCTAACTATGGCTACACCTTC; CDR3aa: CASSLTGTGTANYGYTF
d_gene: TRBD2; j_gene: TRBJ2-3; v_gene: TRBV6-5; abundance: -; CDR3nt: TGTGCCAGCACCTATAGACTAGCGGGGGGTCATACGCAGTATTTT; CDR3aa: CASTYRLAGGHTQYF
d_gene: -; j_gene: TRBJ1-2; v_gene: TRBV2; abundance: few; CDR3nt: TGTGCCAGCAAGGAGGGATCTGGCTACACCTTC; CDR3aa: CASKEGSGYTF
d_gene: -; j_gene: TRBJ2-3; v_gene: TRBV9; abundance: -; CDR3nt: TGTGCCAGCAGCGCGGGACACCAAAGCACAGATACGCAGTATTTT; CDR3aa: CASSAGHQSTDTQYF
d_gene: -; j_gene: TRBJ1-2; v_gene: TRBV10-2; abundance: -; CDR3nt: TGCGCCAGCAACGGCAACAACTATGGCTACACCTTC; CDR3aa: CASNGNNYGYTF
d_gene: TRBD1; j_gene: TRBJ2-1; v_gene: TRBV6-5; abundance: -; CDR3nt: TGTGCCAGCAGTCGCACCAGGGGGCCCAATGAGCAGTTCTTC; CDR3aa: CASSRTRGPNEQFF
d_gene: -; j_gene: TRBJ1-2; v_gene: TRBV28; abundance: -; CDR3nt: TGTGCCAGCAGCGAGACAGGTTCTAACTATGGCTACACCTTC; CDR3aa: CASSETGSNYGYTF
d_gene: TRBD2; j_gene: TRBJ2-2; v_gene: TRBV29-1; abundance: -; CDR3nt: TGCAGCGTTGAAGATCGTGGCGAAGCGGGGGGCCCGAACACCGGGGAGCTGTTTTTT; CDR3aa: CSVEDRGEAGGPNTGELFF
d_gene: -; j_gene: TRBJ1-2; v_gene: TRBV7-9; abundance: -; CDR3nt: TGTGCCAGCAGCTCGGGATATGGCTACACCTTC; CDR3aa: CASSSGYGYTF
d_gene: -; j_gene: TRBJ2-1; v_gene: TRBV6-5; abundance: -; CDR3nt: TGTGCCAGCAGACCGTGGACCTACAATGAGCAGTTCTTC; CDR3aa: CASRPWTYNEQFF
d_gene: -; j_gene: TRBJ1-4; v_gene: TRBV30; abundance: -; CDR3nt: TGTGCCTGGAGTCAGGGATATTCGGTTGCTAATGAAAAACTGTTTTTT; CDR3aa: CAWSQGYSVANEKLFF
d_gene: -; j_gene: TRBJ1-1; v_gene: TRBV19; abundance: -; CDR3nt: TGTGCCAGTAGTATAGAACAAGGTAAGGTCACTGAAGCTTTCTTT; CDR3aa: CASSIEQGKVTEAFF
d_gene: TRBD1; j_gene: TRBJ2-2; v_gene: TRBV19; abundance: few; CDR3nt: TGTGCCAGTACACAATCGCCGGTCGTGACAGGGGGTGAGATAGCCGGGGAGCTGTTTTTT; CDR3aa: CASTQSPVVTGGEIAGELFF
d_gene: TRBD1; j_gene: TRBJ2-7; v_gene: TRBV7-2; abundance: -; CDR3nt: TGTGCCAGCAGCTTAGTCGCCCCCAGGACAGGGAGCTCCTACGAGCAGTACTTC; CDR3aa: CASSLVAPRTGSSYEQYF
d_gene: -; j_gene: TRBJ2-7; v_gene: TRBV10-3; abundance: once; CDR3nt: TGTGCCATCAGTGGGTCCTCAAGGACGTACGAGCAGTACTTC; CDR3aa: CAISGSSRTYEQYF